This T cell receptor beta chain comes out of a study of T cells in Graves' hyperthyroidism and ophthalmopathy. Study background: Before treatment of any kind, peripheral blood was taken at initial diagnosis.

Stable disease denoted Graves' hyperthyroidism without ophthalmopathy progression within 18 months. Whole-study results and caveats: Blood held most thyroid clonotypes expanded above 0.001 frequency. Ophthalmopathy was identified by the model a median about 6.4 months ahead of onset.

This clonotype was counted many times. Its target is unknown. The TCR beta CDR3 regions underwent amplification using RNA transcripts as the source. The HTBI primer set drove a first-round RT-PCR of the TCR CDR3. TCRdb re-analysed the multiplex PCR reads in MiXCR, keeping a single row per CDR3 protein. The sample gives 600,000 or so distinct CDR3 sequences, around 16% of which show up once; 3.8% is in the top ten. The germline V gene encodes CDR1 SNHLY and CDR2 FYNNEI. V was shortened by 10 bases and J by 2 bases, with 12 bases between the two germline ends. The length of the CDR3 is 12 residues. This sequence joins TRBV2 and TRBJ2-7, with D maybe TRBD1 (6 bases). Sequenced sample: blood. The TCR originated in a woman in her twenties or thirties with Graves' hyperthyroidism. CDR3 loop: CATTDSTYEQYF. Written as DNA, the CDR3 is TGTGCCACCACGGACAGTACCTACGAGCAGTACTTC.